A selection of T cell receptor beta chains follows, all from one sample in a study of liver allograft versus peripheral blood T cells. TCRdb fed the reads into MiXCR, producing one record per CDR3 protein. The table lists about 16,000 distinct CDR3 sequences, more than 20% of them singletons. These receptor sequences come from a human patient who had a liver transplant. Some T cells may possibly be graft donor cells. Each CDR3 is given without its conserved first and last residue.

J	V	CDR3
TRBJ2-2	TRBV20-1	SARRLAGGTGELF
TRBJ2-5	TRBV24-1	ATSEAGTGGAQY
TRBJ1-2	TRBV18	ASYRQGSYGYT
TRBJ2-7	TRBV29-1	SVQQVYEQY
TRBJ1-2	TRBV14	ASSQSNYGYT
TRBJ1-2	TRBV28	ASSATGQGYGYT
TRBJ1-1	TRBV18	ASSPGGRVGVAF
TRBJ2-5	TRBV18	ASSPNQETQY
TRBJ1-2	TRBV7-9	ASSRTVRDRDQYGYT
TRBJ2-7	TRBV7-2	ASTPDVGPSYEQY
TRBJ2-3	TRBV24-1	ATSDPRGGTSDTQY
TRBJ1-1	TRBV12-3/TRBV12-4	ASTPQGLGTEAF
TRBJ2-1	TRBV29-1	SGRGAGTEQF
TRBJ2-3	TRBV10-3	AISPSGEWSTDTQY
TRBJ1-1	TRBV11-1	ASSPQGYAAL
TRBJ1-1	TRBV6-6	ASSYPEPNTEAF
TRBJ2-2	TRBV5-6	ASSYLAQGSDTGELF
TRBJ2-2	TRBV11-2	ASSSNRPTGELF
TRBJ2-3	TRBV18	ASSPLAGGPTDTQY
TRBJ2-3	TRBV24-1	ATSGLSGDREKDTQY
TRBJ2-1	TRBV30	AWSVLGPHEQF
TRBJ2-4	TRBV19	ASRTPGQGPSKNIQY
TRBJ2-1	TRBV12-3/TRBV12-4	ASSLGLSGNEQF
TRBJ2-7	TRBV5-4	ASSLDRGWYEQY
TRBJ2-2	TRBV12-3/TRBV12-4	ASSRTGANTGELF
TRBJ2-7	TRBV13	ASSLGDQGYEQY
TRBJ1-2	TRBV10-3	AISESNLRGRAIGYT
TRBJ1-5	TRBV6-2/TRBV6-3	ASTDRGQQPQH
TRBJ2-7	TRBV11-3	ASSSRDRGPEQY
TRBJ1-3	TRBV19	ASSDLDRGARNTIY
TRBJ2-3	TRBV19	ASSPASTDTQY
TRBJ1-5	TRBV19	ASSSQQGAGWQPQH
TRBJ2-1	TRBV6-6	ASSYVSESEQF
TRBJ1-5	TRBV20-1	SAIPTVSDQPQH
TRBJ1-1	TRBV5-4	ASRSLGNTEAF
TRBJ1-2	TRBV7-9	ASSLTGSGYGYT
TRBJ2-1	TRBV18	ASSPSGGQGAIEQF
TRBJ1-1	TRBV9	ASSPWDRRNTEAF
TRBJ2-4	TRBV6-6	ASSYSSPPQY
TRBJ1-3	TRBV6-1	ASSEQGTGNTIY
TRBJ1-2	TRBV27	ASSSPGGGASGYT
TRBJ1-4	TRBV7-9	ASSLISGATNEKLF
TRBJ1-4	TRBV28	ASSFLTGFGEKLF
TRBJ1-2	TRBV27	ASSTLGRGNYGYT
TRBJ2-2	TRBV9	ASSVVDRLTGELF
TRBJ2-1	TRBV15	ATLRDRGESEQF
TRBJ1-5	TRBV6-6	ASSYEGKGNQPQH
TRBJ1-2	TRBV6-2/TRBV6-3	ASSGQLLANYGYT
TRBJ2-2	TRBV19	ASSILRRNRGFFSNTGELF
TRBJ1-1	TRBV12-3/TRBV12-4	ASSPTTARNTEAF
TRBJ1-1	TRBV7-9	ASSYQENTEAF
TRBJ2-5	TRBV6-1	ASSLDNVRETQY
TRBJ1-1	TRBV28	ASSWGRPEEGTEAF
TRBJ1-2	TRBV9	ASSVAQVPGYGYT